The clone carrying this TCR beta chain was recorded a few times. The data were obtained in a study of T cells in Graves' hyperthyroidism and ophthalmopathy. Authors of the study amplified TCR beta CDR3 regions from RNA transcripts. HTBI primers were the set used in a first-round RT-PCR of the TCR CDR3. TCRdb ran MiXCR on the multiplex PCR reads and lists one entry per CDR3 protein. The sample includes a few hundred thousand distinct CDR3 sequences, 15% to 20% of them seen just once. The sequenced sample was blood. This receptor was obtained from a woman aged 45-65 years with Graves' hyperthyroidism.

CDR3 sequence reads: CASSMTGGTGELFF. The CDR3 coding sequence is TGTGCCAGTAGTATGACAGGGGGAACCGGGGAGCTGTTTTTT. The rearrangement joins TRBV19 to TRBJ2-2; TRBD1 matches at 9 bases. Looked up from germline, CDR1 is LNHDA and CDR2 is SQIVND (reference sequence). This CDR3 is built from 14 residues. Trimming removed 3 bases from V and 5 bases from J; junction bases left unmatched: 1.